This passage covers 7 T cell receptor beta chains from one sample sequenced in a study of a mutant IDH1 vaccine in newly diagnosed glioma. Indicated time point: baseline, week 1 (first vaccination visit). Treatment here: pre-vaccination baseline after standard-of-care therapy. The protocol was immunoSEQ multiplex PCR, while the TCRdb copy is restricted to in-frame clones and leaves out a portion. The sample holds 15,000 or so clones; roughly 85% are singletons and the top ten take about 9.1%. Source: PBMCs, taken from a glioma patient treated with radiotherapy, temozolomide or both. The source of these receptors is a man aged 35-49 years with glioma.

This clone was recorded a few times. The rearrangement joins TRBV21-1 to TRBJ1-5; the tabulated D call, TRBD1, remains unverified against the DNA. TRBV21-1 is reported as a pseudogene. This CDR3 is 14 amino acids long. The CDR3: CASRCTGTHQPQHF. The CDR3 DNA follows: TGTGCCAGCAGGTGTACAGGGACCCATCAGCCCCAGCATTTT.

The J gene is TRBJ2-4, the V gene TRBV9; perhaps TRBD2 as D (7 bases). CDR1 is SGDLS, CDR2 YYNGEE, per germline. Deletions cut 5 bases from V and 8 bases from J, with 17 bases between. CDR3 length: 14 residues. Here the CDR3 reads CASSAPGGGDIQYF. The CDR3 DNA sequence: TGTGCCAGCAGTGCCCCTGGAGGGGGGGACATTCAGTACTTC.

V and J are TRBV11-2 and TRBJ2-7, with D possibly matching TRBD2 (5 bases). The CDR3 has 13 amino acids. Deletions cut 0 bases from V and 3 bases from J, with 6 bases between. The germline gives CDR1 SGHAT, CDR2 FQNNGV. The CDR3 nucleotides read TGTGCCAGCAGCTTAGAGGCGGGCTACGAGCAGTACGTC. It encodes CASSLEAGYEQYV.

This clone showed up just a few times. The chain combines TRBV4-3 with TRBJ2-3, with D perhaps TRBD1 or TRBD2 (6 bases each). The germline V and J ends were trimmed by 4 bases and 2 bases, with 19 bases remaining between them. Germline CDR1 LGHNA, CDR2 YSLEER. CDR3 length equals 17 residues. The CDR3 DNA follows: TGCGCCAGCAGCCGCTCCCGGGGGCGGAGCCCCACAGATACGCAGTATTTT. This translates into CASSRSRGRSPTDTQYF.

V and J are TRBV9 and TRBJ1-2; D is uncertain. The V gene's germline CDR1 is SGDLS and CDR2 YYNGEE. The CDR3 runs to 15 residues. The ends were cut back, 3 bases at V and 0 bases at J, with 12 bases in the middle. CDR3 bases: TGTGCCAGCAGCGAAACGAAGGGAGCTAACTATGGCTACACCTTC. Amino acid sequence: CASSETKGANYGYTF.

The chain employs TRBV4-3 and TRBJ2-3; D unresolved. V lost 0 bases and J lost 2, with 9 bases in between. CDR1 and CDR2 from the germline V gene are LGHNA and YSLEER. This CDR3 contains 15 residues. CDR3 sequence reads: CASSQEASNTDTQYF. DNA for the CDR3: TGCGCCAGCAGCCAAGAGGCCAGCAACACAGATACGCAGTATTTT.

J is TRBJ1-2 and V is TRBV2; 8 bases fit TRBD1. The CDR3 loop spans 14 amino acids. CDR1 SNHLY and CDR2 FYNNEI come from the germline V gene. Trimming took 0 bases from V and 4 from J; bases not matched to a gene: 1. CDR3 sequence: CASSEAGQVYGYTF. The CDR3, as DNA: TGTGCCAGCAGTGAAGCGGGACAGGTCTATGGCTACACCTTC. The variable domain in full, completed from reference TRBV2 and TRBJ1-2, reads EPEVTQTPSHQVTQMGQEVILRCVPISNHLYFYWYRQILGQKVEFLVSFYNNEISEKSEIFDDQFSVERPDGSNFTLKIRSTKLEDSAMYFCASSEAGQVYGYTFGSGTRLTVV.